Following are 19 T cell receptor beta chains from one sample sequenced in a study of CD8 T cells in Susac syndrome. The authors reverse transcribed 0.5 to 1 ug RNA with random hexamers. TCRdb re-called the immunoSEQ multiplex PCR reads with MiXCR, one entry per CDR3 protein. The table includes about 210,000 distinct CDR3 sequences, approximately 95% detected once. The sample comprised CD4+ T cells from PBMCs. All receptors derive from a human donor with multiple sclerosis.

The chain recombines TRBV27 with TRBJ2-7; D remains ambiguous. Germline V gene data show CDR1 as MNHEY and CDR2 as SMNVEV (reference sequence). Trimming shortened V by 6 bases and J by 6 bases, and 21 bases separated the two germline ends. The CDR3 consists of 15 residues. The DNA for the CDR3 is TGTGCCAGCAGAGACAACCGGGCCAGCCTTGGCGAGCAGTACTTC. Translated: CASRDNRASLGEQYF.

This sequence joins TRBV19 and TRBJ2-5; 10 bases fit TRBD2. V lost 6 bases, J lost 5 bases, and 6 bases stayed unmatched. Germline CDR1 is LNHDA and CDR2 is SQIVND (reference sequence). The CDR3 consists of 14 residues. The CDR3 is CASRNIAGGETQYF. The CDR3 region has the DNA TGTGCCAGTAGGAACATAGCGGGAGGTGAGACCCAGTACTTC.

The V gene is TRBV27, the J gene TRBJ2-1; 11 nucleotides align to TRBD2. J was trimmed by 15 bases and V by 5 bases; bases with no gene match: 9. The CDR3 has 13 amino acids. Germline CDR1 is MNHEY and CDR2 is SMNVEV (reference sequence). This chain's CDR3 is CASSQGLAARGFF. The CDR3, as DNA: TGTGCCAGCAGTCAGGGACTAGCGGCAAGGGGGTTCTTC.

The chain recombines TRBV29-1 with TRBJ2-2, with D possibly called TRBD1 or TRBD2 (5 bases each). V was pared by 8 bases and J by 0 bases, with 16 bases between. The CDR3 has 15 amino acids. Germline-derived CDR1 and CDR2 are SQVTM and ANQGSEA. This CDR3 is CSIPGRGANTGELFF. In DNA, the CDR3 is TGCAGCATACCCGGACGGGGCGCGAACACCGGGGAGCTGTTTTTT.

The rearrangement links TRBV20-1 to TRBJ2-2; TRBD2 matches 7 bases. CDR1 and CDR2 (germline): DFQATT, SNEGSKA (reference sequence). Losses at the gene ends were 5 bases for V and 6 bases for J; bases not matched to a gene: 6. CDR3 length: 13 residues. CDR3 DNA: TGCAGTGCTGTAATAGCGGGCTCCGGGGAGCTGTTTTTT. It yields the protein CSAVIAGSGELFF.

This chain uses TRBV6-1 with TRBJ2-1, with TRBD2 identical over 11 bases. The CDR3 has 20 amino acids. CDR1 and CDR2 from the germline V gene are MNHNS and SASEGT. J lost 12 bases, V lost 5 bases, and 27 bases had no gene match. CDR3 loop: CASSTPNWGMRLAGSPRQFF. DNA of the CDR3: TGTGCCAGCAGTACCCCAAATTGGGGCATGAGACTAGCGGGGTCCCCGAGGCAGTTCTTC.

The genes are TRBV12-5 and TRBJ2-3; D unresolved. Germline CDR1 LGHNT, CDR2 FRNRAP. The CDR3 has 13 amino acids. The V end was cut by 3 bases, the J end by 0 bases, with 4 bases between. The CDR3 nucleotides read TGTGCTAGTGGTTTTGTCAGCACAGATACGCAGTATTTT. It translates to CASGFVSTDTQYF.

The gene calls are TRBV2 and TRBJ2-1, with 14 bases fitting TRBD2. CDR3 length: 21 residues. Per the germline V gene, CDR1 is SNHLY and CDR2 is FYNNEI. Germline trimming cut 6 bases from V and 0 bases from J; bases unmatched to any gene: 16. In DNA, the CDR3 is TGTGCCAGCAGGGGCGAGGGGACTAGCGGGAGACCCCGAAGCTCCTACAATGAGCAGTTCTTC. This codes for CASRGEGTSGRPRSSYNEQFF.

The rearrangement links TRBV25-1 to TRBJ1-2; possibly TRBD1 for D (5 bases). This CDR3 has 13 amino acids. V lost 6 bases, J lost 8 bases, and 16 bases lay in between. Germline V gene sequence: CDR1 MGHDK, CDR2 SYGVNS. The CDR3 spells CASRKGLFSGYTF. CDR3 DNA: TGTGCCAGCAGGAAGGGACTCTTCAGCGGCTACACCTTC.

The chain employs TRBV20-1 and TRBJ2-2, with D hard to call. The V end lost 3 bases, the J end lost 5 bases, and 13 bases lay between the germline ends. Germline V gene lookup returns CDR1 DFQATT and CDR2 SNEGSKA (reference sequence). The CDR3 has 14 amino acids. DNA of the CDR3: TGCAGTGCTAGCCCCGGCCGTTATACCGGGGAGCTGTTTTTT. It specifies CSASPGRYTGELFF.

V and J are TRBV3-1 and TRBJ1-5; TRBD1 matches at 7 bases. The J segment lost 6 bases and the V segment lost 3 bases, leaving 5 bases of the junction unmatched. The germline CDR1 and CDR2 sequences are LGHDT and YNNKEL (reference sequence). The CDR3 contains 14 residues. CDR3 region: CASSHRQGSQPQHF. For the CDR3, the DNA is TGTGCCAGCAGCCACAGACAGGGAAGTCAGCCCCAGCATTTT.

A single count supports this clonotype. The V gene is TRBV20-1, the J gene TRBJ2-4; D is perhaps TRBD1 (5 bases). V was clipped by 3 bases and J by 5 bases, with 8 bases between them. CDR3 length: 12 amino acids. Germline CDR1 and CDR2: DFQATT and SNEGSKA (reference sequence). CDR3 sequence reads: CSASPRENIQYF. The CDR3 nucleotides read TGCAGTGCTAGCCCCAGGGAAAACATTCAGTACTTC.

The chain carries TRBV20-1 and TRBJ2-3, with TRBD2 identical over 7 bases. V gave up 5 bases and J gave up 7 bases; unmatched junction bases: 21. The CDR3 totals 17 residues. CDR1 is DFQATT and CDR2 is SNEGSKA in the germline V gene (reference sequence). The CDR3 coding sequence is TGCAGTGCTCCTTCCGCTCTGGGGCGGGAGACGACGAATACGCAGTATTTT. Protein: CSAPSALGRETTNTQYF.

The chain uses TRBV18 and TRBJ2-1, with 9 nucleotides matching TRBD1. Germline loops: CDR1 KGHSH, CDR2 LQKENI. Unmatched junction bases numbered 8, after V lost 0 bases and J lost 5 bases. This CDR3 is built from 17 residues. As DNA, the CDR3 is TGTGCCAGCTCACCACCGGGTTGGACAGGGGACGACAATGAGCAGTTCTTC. It encodes CASSPPGWTGDDNEQFF. The whole variable domain, filled in from reference TRBV18 and TRBJ2-1, reads NAGVMQNPRHLVRRRGQEARLRCSPMKGHSHVYWYRQLPEEGLKFMVYLQKENIIDESGMPKERFSAEFPKEGPSILRIQQVVRGDSAAYFCASSPPGWTGDDNEQFFGPGTRLTVL.

The V gene is TRBV3-1, the J gene TRBJ2-7; D possibly corresponds to TRBD1 (5 bases). Trimming shortened V by 3 bases and J by 3 bases, and 9 bases separated the two germline ends. CDR1 and CDR2 (germline): LGHDT, YNNKEL (reference sequence). The CDR3 runs 13 residues. The DNA of the CDR3 is TGTGCCAGCAGCCAGGCAGACAGCTACGAGCAGTACTTC. Translated: CASSQADSYEQYF.

CDR3 nucleotide sequence: TGTGCCAGCAGCCCCGGGACAGTCACTAACTATGGCTACACCTTC. It codes for CASSPGTVTNYGYTF. The chain has TRBV6-5 and TRBJ1-2; TRBD1 matches 7 bases. Germline CDR1 is MNHEY and CDR2 is SVGAGI. V lost 6 bases, J lost 0 bases, and 7 bases stayed unmatched. This CDR3 contains 15 residues.

This chain joins TRBV7-2 and TRBJ2-1, with 12 bases aligning to TRBD2. The CDR3 extends over 15 amino acids. The V gene end was trimmed by 6 bases and the J gene end by 8 bases; junction bases not matched to a gene: 8. Per the germline V gene, CDR1 is SGHTA and CDR2 is FQGNSA. The CDR3 spells CASRASGRAIYEQFF. CDR3 DNA: TGTGCCAGCAGGGCTAGCGGGAGGGCCATCTATGAGCAGTTCTTC.

The chain is built from TRBV24-1 and TRBJ2-1; possible D gene TRBD1, 5 bases. This CDR3 comprises 13 residues. Trimming removed 12 bases from V and 6 bases from J, with 17 bases in between. Germline V gene lookup returns CDR1 KGHDR and CDR2 SFDVKD. The CDR3 region has the DNA TGTGCCCCCCTGAGACAGCTATTCAATGAGCAGTTCTTC. Its protein is CAPLRQLFNEQFF.

The chain has TRBV20-1 and TRBJ1-5; a weak D match, TRBD1 (5 bases). The CDR3 has 13 residues. Trimming removed 4 bases from V and 1 base from J, with 8 bases in between. CDR1 and CDR2 (germline): DFQATT, SNEGSKA (reference sequence). CDR3 nucleotides: TGCAGTGCTACGGGGCCGAGCAATCAGCCCCAGCATTTT. It encodes CSATGPSNQPQHF.